The rows below give T cell receptor beta chains drawn from one sample of a study of CD8 T cells in ankylosing spondylitis. TCRdb processed the 5' RACE reads anew with MiXCR; each CDR3 protein has one entry. This repertoire shows around 340,000 distinct CDR3 sequences, roughly 15% found once; its top ten account for 1.1%. Sequencing input: blood, either unsorted or a sorted T cell fraction (not recorded which). Receptor source: a male donor with ankylosing spondylitis or in good health (not recorded which). CDR3s include the opening cysteine and the closing phenylalanine or tryptophan. The D gene is left open where the match is weak. Clone size is stated in some rows and not others, as once, few, many or a class when expanded.

abundance: few
d_gene: -
v_gene: TRBV20-1
j_gene: TRBJ2-5
CDR3nt: TGCAGTGCTAGTGGCAGGGAGGTGACCCAGTACTTC
CDR3aa: CSASGREVTQYF

abundance: -
d_gene: TRBD2
v_gene: TRBV20-1
j_gene: TRBJ2-3
CDR3nt: TGCAGTGCTGGCCGGACTAGCGGGGGGCTTAGGGCAGATACGCAGTATTTT
CDR3aa: CSAGRTSGGLRADTQYF

abundance: -
d_gene: TRBD1
v_gene: TRBV20-1
j_gene: TRBJ1-5
CDR3nt: TGCAGTGCTAGACGGACAGGGATGCAGCCCCAGCATTTT
CDR3aa: CSARRTGMQPQHF

abundance: few
d_gene: -
v_gene: TRBV7-2
j_gene: TRBJ1-5
CDR3nt: TGTGCCAGCAGCTCAGACACCGGGGGATATCAGCCCCAGCATTTT
CDR3aa: CASSSDTGGYQPQHF

abundance: many
d_gene: -
v_gene: TRBV7-9
j_gene: TRBJ2-7
CDR3nt: TGTGCCAGCAGCTCCTCCCGGGGGTACGAGCAGTACTTC
CDR3aa: CASSSSRGYEQYF

abundance: -
d_gene: TRBD1
v_gene: TRBV6-5
j_gene: TRBJ1-5
CDR3nt: TGTGCCAGCAGTTCTACTGGACAGGGGTCACAGCCCCAGCATTTT
CDR3aa: CASSSTGQGSQPQHF

abundance: -
d_gene: -
v_gene: TRBV6-2/TRBV6-3
j_gene: TRBJ2-4
CDR3nt: TGTGCCAGCAGGGCCGGGGGGCCGGCCAAAAACATTCAGTACTTC
CDR3aa: CASRAGGPAKNIQYF

abundance: -
d_gene: -
v_gene: TRBV12-3/TRBV12-4
j_gene: TRBJ2-7
CDR3nt: TGTGCCAGCAGTTTTCGGCTTGACTCCTACGAGCAGTACTTC
CDR3aa: CASSFRLDSYEQYF

abundance: few
d_gene: -
v_gene: TRBV10-1
j_gene: TRBJ2-3
CDR3nt: TGCGCCAGCAGTGAGAACACGATCACAGATACGCAGTATTTT
CDR3aa: CASSENTITDTQYF

abundance: few
d_gene: -
v_gene: TRBV20-1
j_gene: TRBJ2-1
CDR3nt: TGCAGTGCTAGAATGCCAGGGTCCTACAATGAGCAGTTCTTC
CDR3aa: CSARMPGSYNEQFF

abundance: -
d_gene: -
v_gene: TRBV6-2/TRBV6-3
j_gene: TRBJ1-1
CDR3nt: TGTGCCAGCAGCCCGACAGGAGATGGGGAAGCTTTCTTT
CDR3aa: CASSPTGDGEAFF

abundance: once
d_gene: -
v_gene: TRBV9
j_gene: TRBJ2-1
CDR3nt: TGTGCCAGCAGCGTAGTGGGCGGCAACTACAATGAGCAGTTCTTC
CDR3aa: CASSVVGGNYNEQFF